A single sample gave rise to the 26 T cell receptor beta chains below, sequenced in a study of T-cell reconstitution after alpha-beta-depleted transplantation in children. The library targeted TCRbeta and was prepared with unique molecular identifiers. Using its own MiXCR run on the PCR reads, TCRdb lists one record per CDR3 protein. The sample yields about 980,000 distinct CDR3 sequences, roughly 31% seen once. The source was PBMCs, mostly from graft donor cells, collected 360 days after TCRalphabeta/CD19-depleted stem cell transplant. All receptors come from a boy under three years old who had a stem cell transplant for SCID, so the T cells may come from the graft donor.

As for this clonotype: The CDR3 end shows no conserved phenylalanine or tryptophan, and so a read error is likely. Here the CDR3 reads CASSARTSGRDTQYC. The CDR3 DNA reads as TGTGCCAGCAGCGCCCGGACTAGCGGGAGAGATACGCAGTATTGT. J is TRBJ2-3 and V is TRBV3-1; 13 bases line up with TRBD2. The germline gives CDR1 LGHDT, CDR2 YNNKEL (reference sequence). J lost 5 bases, V lost 5 bases, and 4 bases had no gene match. The CDR3 totals 15 residues.

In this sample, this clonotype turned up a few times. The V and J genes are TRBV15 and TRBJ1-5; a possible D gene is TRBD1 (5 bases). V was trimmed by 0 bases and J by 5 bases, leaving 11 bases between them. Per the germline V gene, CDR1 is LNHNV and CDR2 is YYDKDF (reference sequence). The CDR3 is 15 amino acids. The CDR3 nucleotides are TGTGCCACCAGCAGAGACAGGGCTTCGTATCAGCCCCAGCATTTT. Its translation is CATSRDRASYQPQHF.

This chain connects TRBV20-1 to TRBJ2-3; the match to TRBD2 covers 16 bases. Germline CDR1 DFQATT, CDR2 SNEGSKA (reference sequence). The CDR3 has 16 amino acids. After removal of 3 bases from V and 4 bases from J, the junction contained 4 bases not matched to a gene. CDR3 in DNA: TGCAGTGCTAGGGGGACTAGCGGGGGGGCGGCAGATACGCAGTATTTT. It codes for CSARGTSGGAADTQYF.

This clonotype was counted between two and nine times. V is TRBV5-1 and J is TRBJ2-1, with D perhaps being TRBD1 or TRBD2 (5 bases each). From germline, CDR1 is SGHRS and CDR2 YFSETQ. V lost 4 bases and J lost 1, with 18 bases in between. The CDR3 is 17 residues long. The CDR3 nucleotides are TGCGCCAGCAGCCTTTTTTCCGGGGACCGATCCTACAATGAGCAGTTCTTC. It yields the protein CASSLFSGDRSYNEQFF.

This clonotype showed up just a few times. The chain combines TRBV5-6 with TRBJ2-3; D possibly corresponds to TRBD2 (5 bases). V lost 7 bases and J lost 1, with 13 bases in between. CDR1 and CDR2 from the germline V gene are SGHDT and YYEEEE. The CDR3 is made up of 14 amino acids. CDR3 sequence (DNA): TGTGCCAGCCTCCTGAGGAGGCGCACAGATACGCAGTATTTT. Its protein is CASLLRRRTDTQYF.

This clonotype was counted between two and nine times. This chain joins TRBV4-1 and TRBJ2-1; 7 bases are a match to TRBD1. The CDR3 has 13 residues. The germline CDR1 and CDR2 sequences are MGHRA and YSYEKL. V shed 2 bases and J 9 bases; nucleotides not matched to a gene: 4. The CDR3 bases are TGCGCCAGCAGCCAATTGACAGGGACTGAGCAGTTCTTC. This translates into CASSQLTGTEQFF.

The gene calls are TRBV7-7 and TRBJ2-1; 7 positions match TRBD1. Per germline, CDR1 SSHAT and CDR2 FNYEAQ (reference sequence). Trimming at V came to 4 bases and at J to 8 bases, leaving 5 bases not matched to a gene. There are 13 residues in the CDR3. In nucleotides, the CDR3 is TGTGCCAGCAGCTCGAAACAGGGGCATGAGCAGTTCTTC. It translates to CASSSKQGHEQFF. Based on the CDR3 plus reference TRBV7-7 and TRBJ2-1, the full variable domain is GAGVSQSPRYKVTKRGQDVTLRCDPISSHATLYWYQQALGQGPEFLTYFNYEAQPDKSGLPSDRFSAERPEGSISTLTIQRTEQRDSAMYRCASSSKQGHEQFFGPGTRLTVL.

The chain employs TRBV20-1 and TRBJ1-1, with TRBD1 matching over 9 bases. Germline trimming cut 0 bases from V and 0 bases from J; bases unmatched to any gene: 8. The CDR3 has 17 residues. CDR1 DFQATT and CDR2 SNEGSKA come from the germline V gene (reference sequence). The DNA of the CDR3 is TGCAGTGCTAGAGACGACAGGGGGAGGGCAGTGAACACTGAAGCTTTCTTT. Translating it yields CSARDDRGRAVNTEAFF.

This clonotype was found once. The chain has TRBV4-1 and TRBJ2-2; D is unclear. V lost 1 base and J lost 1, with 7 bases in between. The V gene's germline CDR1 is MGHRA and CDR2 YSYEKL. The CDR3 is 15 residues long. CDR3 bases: TGCGCCAGCAGCCAAGGTCCGATGAACACCGGGGAGCTGTTTTTT. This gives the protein CASSQGPMNTGELFF.

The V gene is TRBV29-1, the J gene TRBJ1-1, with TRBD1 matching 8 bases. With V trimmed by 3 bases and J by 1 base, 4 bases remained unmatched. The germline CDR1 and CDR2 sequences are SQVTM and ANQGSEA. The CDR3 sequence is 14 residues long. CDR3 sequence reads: CSVDQGATNTEAFF. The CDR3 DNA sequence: TGCAGCGTTGACCAGGGGGCTACGAACACTGAAGCTTTCTTT.

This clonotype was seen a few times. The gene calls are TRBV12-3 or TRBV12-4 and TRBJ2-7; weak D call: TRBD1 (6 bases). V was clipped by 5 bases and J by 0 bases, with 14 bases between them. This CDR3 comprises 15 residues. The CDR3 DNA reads TGTGCCAGCAGTCATGACAGGTGGAGCTCCTACGAGCAGTACTTC. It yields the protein CASSHDRWSSYEQYF.

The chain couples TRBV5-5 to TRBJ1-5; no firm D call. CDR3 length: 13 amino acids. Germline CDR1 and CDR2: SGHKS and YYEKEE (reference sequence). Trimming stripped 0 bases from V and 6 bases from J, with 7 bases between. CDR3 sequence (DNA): TGTGCCAGCAGCTTGGACCCCTTTCAGCCCCAGCATTTT. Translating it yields CASSLDPFQPQHF.

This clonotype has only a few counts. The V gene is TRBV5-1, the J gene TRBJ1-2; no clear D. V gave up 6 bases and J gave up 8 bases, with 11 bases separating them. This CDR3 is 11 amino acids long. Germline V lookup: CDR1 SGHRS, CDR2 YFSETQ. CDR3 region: CASNGLGGYTF. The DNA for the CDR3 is TGCGCCAGCAACGGCCTGGGAGGCTACACCTTC.

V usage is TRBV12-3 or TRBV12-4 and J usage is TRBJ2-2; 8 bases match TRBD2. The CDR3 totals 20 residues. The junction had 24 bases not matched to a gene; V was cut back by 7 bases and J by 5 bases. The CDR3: CASTLPGGGGSSSGTGELFF. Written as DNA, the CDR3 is TGTGCCAGCACCCTTCCGGGTGGCGGGGGGAGCTCCAGCGGGACCGGGGAGCTGTTTTTT.

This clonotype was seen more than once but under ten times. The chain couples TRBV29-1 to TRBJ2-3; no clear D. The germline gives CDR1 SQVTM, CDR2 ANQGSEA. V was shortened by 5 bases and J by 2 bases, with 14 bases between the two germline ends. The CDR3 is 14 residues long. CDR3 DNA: TGCAGCGTTTGGGTGGTGAATAACACAGATACGCAGTATTTT. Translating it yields CSVWVVNNTDTQYF.

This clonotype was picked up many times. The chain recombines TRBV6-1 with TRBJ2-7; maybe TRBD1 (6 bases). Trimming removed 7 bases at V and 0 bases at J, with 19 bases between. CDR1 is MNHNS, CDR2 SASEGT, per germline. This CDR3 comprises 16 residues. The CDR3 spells CASNLDRSSPSYEQYF. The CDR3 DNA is TGTGCCAGCAACCTCGACAGGTCCTCACCCTCCTACGAGCAGTACTTC.

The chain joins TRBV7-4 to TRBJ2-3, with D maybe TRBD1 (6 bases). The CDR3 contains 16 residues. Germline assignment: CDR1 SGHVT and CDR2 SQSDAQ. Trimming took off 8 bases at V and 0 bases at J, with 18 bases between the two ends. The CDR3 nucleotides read TGTGCCAGCCACCGACCAGGGGCAACTAGCACAGATACGCAGTATTTT. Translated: CASHRPGATSTDTQYF. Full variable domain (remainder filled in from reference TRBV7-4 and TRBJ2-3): GAGVSQSPRYKVAKRGRDVALRCDSISGHVTLYWYRQTLGQGSEVLTYSQSDAQRDKSGRPSGRFSAERPERSVSTLKIQRTEQGDSAVYLCASHRPGATSTDTQYFGPGTRLTVL.

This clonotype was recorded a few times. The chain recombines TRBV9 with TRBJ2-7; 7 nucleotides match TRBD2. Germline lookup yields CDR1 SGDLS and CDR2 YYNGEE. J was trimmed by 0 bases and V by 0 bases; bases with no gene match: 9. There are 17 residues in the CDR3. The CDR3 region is CASSVAGGWGTSYEQYF. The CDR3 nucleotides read TGTGCCAGCAGCGTAGCGGGAGGTTGGGGGACCTCCTACGAGCAGTACTTC.

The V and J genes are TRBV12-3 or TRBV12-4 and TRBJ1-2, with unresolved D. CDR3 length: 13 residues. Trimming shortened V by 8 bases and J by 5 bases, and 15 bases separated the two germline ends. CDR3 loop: CASALGEIYGYTF. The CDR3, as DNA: TGTGCCAGCGCTCTCGGGGAAATTTATGGCTACACCTTC.

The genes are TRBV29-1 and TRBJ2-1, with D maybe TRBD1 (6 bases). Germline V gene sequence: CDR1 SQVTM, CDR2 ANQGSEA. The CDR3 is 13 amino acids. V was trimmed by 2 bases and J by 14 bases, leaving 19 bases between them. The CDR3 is CSVELDPTGWKFF. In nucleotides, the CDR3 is TGCAGCGTTGAATTGGACCCTACAGGGTGGAAGTTCTTC.

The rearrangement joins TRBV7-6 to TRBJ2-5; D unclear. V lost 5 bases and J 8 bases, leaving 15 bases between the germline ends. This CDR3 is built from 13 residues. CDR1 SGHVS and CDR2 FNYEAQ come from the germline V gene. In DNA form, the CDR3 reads TGTGCCAGCAGCCCTTCCGGCTTGGGAACCCAGTACTTC. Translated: CASSPSGLGTQYF.

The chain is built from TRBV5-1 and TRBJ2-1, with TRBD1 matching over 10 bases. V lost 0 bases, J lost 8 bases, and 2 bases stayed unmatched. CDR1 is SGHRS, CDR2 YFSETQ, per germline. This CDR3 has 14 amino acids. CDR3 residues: CASSLGQGAHEQFF. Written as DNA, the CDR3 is TGCGCCAGCAGCTTGGGACAGGGGGCCCATGAGCAGTTCTTC.

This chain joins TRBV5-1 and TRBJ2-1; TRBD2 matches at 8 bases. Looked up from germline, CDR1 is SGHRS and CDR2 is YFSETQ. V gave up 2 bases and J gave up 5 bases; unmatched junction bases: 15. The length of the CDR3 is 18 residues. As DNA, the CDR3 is TGCGCCAGCAGCTTCGTTCCCCCACGGGCGGGGGGCGACAATGAGCAGTTCTTC. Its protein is CASSFVPPRAGGDNEQFF. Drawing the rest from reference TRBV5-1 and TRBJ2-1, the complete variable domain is KAGVTQTPRYLIKTRGQQVTLSCSPISGHRSVSWYQQTPGQGLQFLFEYFSETQRNKGNFPGRFSGRQFSNSRSEMNVSTLELGDSALYLCASSFVPPRAGGDNEQFFGPGTRLTVL.

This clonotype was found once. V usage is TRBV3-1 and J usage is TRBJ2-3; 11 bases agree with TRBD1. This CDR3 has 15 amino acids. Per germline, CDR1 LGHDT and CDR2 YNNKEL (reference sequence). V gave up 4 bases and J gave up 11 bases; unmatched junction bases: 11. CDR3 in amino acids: CASSPRDRGWAGQYF. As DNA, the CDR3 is TGTGCCAGCAGCCCCCGGGACAGGGGGTGGGCCGGGCAGTATTTT.

The CDR3 region has the DNA TGTGCCACCAGCAGACCAAGGACAGGGGGTCGCTATGGCTACACCTTC. Protein sequence: CATSRPRTGGRYGYTF. J is TRBJ1-2 and V is TRBV15; 10 bases line up with TRBD1. With V trimmed by 2 bases and J by 4 bases, 7 bases remained unmatched. The CDR3 runs to 16 residues. Germline V gene sequence: CDR1 LNHNV, CDR2 YYDKDF (reference sequence).

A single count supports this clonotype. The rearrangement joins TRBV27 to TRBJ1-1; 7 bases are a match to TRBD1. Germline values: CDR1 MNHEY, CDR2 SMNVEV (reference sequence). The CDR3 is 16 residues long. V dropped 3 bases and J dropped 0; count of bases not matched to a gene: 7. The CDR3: CASSFWQGGLNTEAFF. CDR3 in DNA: TGTGCCAGCAGTTTTTGGCAGGGGGGTTTGAACACTGAAGCTTTCTTT.